This T cell receptor (beta chain) originates from a study of T cell changes during pregnancy in multiple sclerosis. Profiled with immunoSEQ multiplex PCR; TCRdb holds only in-frame clones, not every one. The table records approximately 51,000 clones, under 95% of them present only once. Only a few counts were recorded for this clone. This TCR was sampled from a female donor with multiple sclerosis, enrolled in a pregnancy study. Sequences were derived from CD4+ T cells from peripheral blood mononuclear cells, sampled in the second trimester of pregnancy.

The CDR3 DNA sequence: TGTGCCTGGAGTATATTCCCCGAAGCTTTCTTT. Encoded protein: CAWSIFPEAFF. The genes are TRBV30 and TRBJ1-1, with no clear D. Germline CDR1 and CDR2: GTSNPN and SVGIG (reference sequence). The CDR3 consists of 11 residues. Trimming took off 2 bases at V and 8 bases at J, with 9 bases between the two ends.